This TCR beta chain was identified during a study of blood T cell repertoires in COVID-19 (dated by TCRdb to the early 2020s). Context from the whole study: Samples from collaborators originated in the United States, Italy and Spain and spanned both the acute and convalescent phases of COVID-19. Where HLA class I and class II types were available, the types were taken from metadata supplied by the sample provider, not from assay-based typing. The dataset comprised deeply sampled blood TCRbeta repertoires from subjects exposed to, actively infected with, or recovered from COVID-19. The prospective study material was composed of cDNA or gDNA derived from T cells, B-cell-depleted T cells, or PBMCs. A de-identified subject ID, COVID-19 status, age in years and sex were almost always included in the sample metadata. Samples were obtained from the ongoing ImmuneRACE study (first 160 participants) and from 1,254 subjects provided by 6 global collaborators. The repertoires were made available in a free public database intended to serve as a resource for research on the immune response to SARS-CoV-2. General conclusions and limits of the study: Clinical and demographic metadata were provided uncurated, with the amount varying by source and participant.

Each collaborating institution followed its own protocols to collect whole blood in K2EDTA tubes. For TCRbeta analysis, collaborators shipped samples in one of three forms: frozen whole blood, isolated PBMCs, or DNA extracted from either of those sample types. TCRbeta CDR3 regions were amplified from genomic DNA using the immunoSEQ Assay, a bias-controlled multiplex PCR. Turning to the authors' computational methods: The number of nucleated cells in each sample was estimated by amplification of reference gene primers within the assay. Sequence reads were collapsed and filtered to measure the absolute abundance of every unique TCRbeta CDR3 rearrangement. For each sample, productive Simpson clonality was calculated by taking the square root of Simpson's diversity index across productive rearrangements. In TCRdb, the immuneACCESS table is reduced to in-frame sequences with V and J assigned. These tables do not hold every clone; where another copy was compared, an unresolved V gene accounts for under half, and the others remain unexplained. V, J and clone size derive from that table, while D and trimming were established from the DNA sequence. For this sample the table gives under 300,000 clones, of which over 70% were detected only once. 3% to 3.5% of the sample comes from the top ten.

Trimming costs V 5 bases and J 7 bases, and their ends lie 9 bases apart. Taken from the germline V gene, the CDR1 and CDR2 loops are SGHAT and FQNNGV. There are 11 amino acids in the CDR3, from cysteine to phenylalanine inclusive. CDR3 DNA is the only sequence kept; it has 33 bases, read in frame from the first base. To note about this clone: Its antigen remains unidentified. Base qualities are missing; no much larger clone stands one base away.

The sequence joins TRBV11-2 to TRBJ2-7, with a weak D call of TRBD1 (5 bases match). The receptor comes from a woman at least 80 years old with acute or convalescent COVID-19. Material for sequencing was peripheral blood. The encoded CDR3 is CASSPRQEQYF. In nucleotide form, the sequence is TGTGCCAGCAGCCCTCGACAGGAGCAGTACTTC.